Listed below are T cell receptor beta chains from one sample, sequenced in a study of blood T cell repertoires in COVID-19. Method: immunoSEQ multiplex PCR; TCRdb's copy keeps in-frame clones and lacks some. The table lists about 120,000 clones, 85% to 90% of them singletons. Sequencing was carried out using peripheral blood. The receptors come from an elderly man with active or convalescent COVID-19. Both conserved end residues are part of each CDR3. A D gene is named only where the DNA matches it firmly. Not every row has a clone size; where given, it reads once, few, many or a size class.

j_call d_call clone_size v_call cdr3_aa cdr3_nt
TRBJ2-1 TRBD1 once TRBV25-1 CASSESPGQGIYNEQFF TGTGCCAGCAGTGAATCACCGGGACAGGGGATCTACAATGAGCAGTTCTTC
TRBJ2-7 TRBD2 NA TRBV28 CASSLFRLAAGEQYF TGTGCCAGCAGTTTATTCCGTCTAGCGGCGGGCGAGCAGTACTTC
TRBJ1-4 NA NA TRBV5-6 CASSFRGNNEKLFF TGTGCCAGCAGCTTCAGAGGGAATAATGAAAAACTGTTTTTT
TRBJ2-5 NA NA TRBV7-2 CASSLMGSQETQYF TGTGCCAGCAGTCTAATGGGCTCCCAAGAGACCCAGTACTTC
TRBJ1-4 TRBD1 NA TRBV18 CASSPGTGVREKLFF TGTGCCAGCTCACCTGGGACAGGGGTGCGTGAAAAACTGTTTTTT
TRBJ2-3 TRBD1 once TRBV18 CASSPGQGARDTQYF TGTGCCAGCTCACCCGGACAGGGGGCGAGAGATACGCAGTATTTT
TRBJ2-7 NA once TRBV7-2 CASQGKGGGAYEQYF TGTGCCAGCCAAGGGAAAGGAGGGGGGGCCTACGAGCAGTACTTC
TRBJ2-5 TRBD2 NA TRBV4-2 CASSQEGLAGGPETQYF TGTGCCAGCAGCCAAGAAGGGCTAGCGGGGGGGCCGGAGACCCAGTACTTC
TRBJ2-2 NA NA TRBV18 CASSPEIRNTGELFF TGTGCCAGCTCACCAGAGATCCGGAACACCGGGGAGCTGTTTTTT
TRBJ1-2 NA NA TRBV19 CASSRYAGAFDNYGYTF TGTGCCAGTAGTAGATACGCGGGGGCTTTCGATAACTATGGCTACACCTTC
TRBJ2-3 TRBD1 once TRBV7-3 CASSPRQGIGTDTQYF TGTGCCAGCAGCCCAAGACAGGGGATCGGCACAGATACGCAGTATTTT
TRBJ2-1 NA once TRBV7-3 CASSGGAIYNEQFF TGTGCCAGCAGCGGCGGGGCTATATACAATGAGCAGTTCTTC
TRBJ1-2 NA NA TRBV19 CASSTGDYGYTF TGTGCCAGTAGTACAGGGGACTATGGCTACACCTTC
TRBJ2-4 TRBD2 NA TRBV15 CATSRDASGGNIQYF TGTGCCACCAGCAGAGATGCTAGCGGGGGAAACATTCAGTACTTC
TRBJ1-2 TRBD1 NA TRBV6-5 CASAAGGAYGYTF TGTGCCAGCGCCGCAGGGGGCGCTTATGGCTACACCTTC
TRBJ1-1 NA NA TRBV6-5 CASRVTGTNTEAFF TGTGCCAGCAGGGTGACAGGCACCAACACTGAAGCTTTCTTT
TRBJ2-6 TRBD1 NA TRBV5-5 CASSWNRGPRANVLTF TGTGCCAGCAGCTGGAACAGGGGTCCAAGGGCCAACGTCCTGACTTTC
TRBJ1-2 NA NA TRBV2 CASSLRLLRGYTF TGTGCCAGCAGTCTCCGGCTTCTGAGGGGCTACACCTTC
TRBJ1-5 NA NA TRBV3-1/TRBV3-2 CASSQTFNQPQHF TGTGCCAGCAGCCAAACTTTCAATCAGCCCCAGCATTTT
TRBJ2-7 NA NA TRBV20-1 CSASWSTGYEQYF TGCAGTGCTAGTTGGTCTACGGGTTACGAGCAGTACTTC
TRBJ2-7 NA NA TRBV18 CASSPLGSGSSYEQYF TGTGCCAGCTCACCTTTGGGTAGCGGCAGCTCCTACGAGCAGTACTTC
TRBJ1-6 NA NA TRBV9 CASSARDTNSPLHF TGTGCCAGCAGCGCCCGGGACACAAATTCACCCCTCCACTTT
TRBJ2-7 NA NA TRBV2 CASTDPFSGGSEQYF TGTGCCAGCACGGATCCGTTTTCGGGGGGCTCCGAGCAGTACTTC
TRBJ2-2 NA NA TRBV21-1 CASSPWTSGRGGNTGELFF TGTGCCAGCAGCCCTTGGACTAGCGGGAGAGGGGGGAACACCGGGGAGCTGTTTTTT
TRBJ1-1 TRBD1 NA TRBV9 CASSVAPLTGGNTEAFF TGTGCCAGCAGCGTAGCCCCCTTGACAGGGGGCAACACTGAAGCTTTCTTT
TRBJ2-3 NA NA TRBV5-1 CASSLQGFRTDTQYF TGCGCCAGCAGCCTGCAGGGGTTTAGGACAGATACGCAGTATTTT
TRBJ2-7 NA once TRBV2 CASSEQEGTYEQYF TGTGCCAGCAGTGAGCAGGAGGGGACCTACGAGCAGTACTTC
TRBJ2-1 NA NA TRBV29-1 CSVRMEKQFF TGCAGCGTTCGGATGGAGAAACAGTTCTTC
TRBJ2-5 TRBD2 NA TRBV27 CASSLGGRKETQYF TGTGCCAGCAGTTTAGGCGGGAGGAAAGAGACCCAGTACTTC
TRBJ2-3 NA once TRBV5-1 CASSLNGQGTDTQYF TGCGCCAGCAGCTTGAATGGACAAGGCACAGATACGCAGTATTTT
TRBJ2-5 TRBD2 NA TRBV5-1 CASSLEGLGGETQYF TGCGCCAGCAGCTTGGAGGGACTAGGGGGAGAGACCCAGTACTTC
TRBJ1-4 NA NA TRBV30 CAWSVREGKLFF TGTGCCTGGAGTGTAAGGGAGGGAAAACTGTTTTTT
TRBJ2-3 NA NA TRBV24-1 CATSDLRAGGTDTQYF TGTGCCACCAGTGATTTGAGGGCAGGGGGGACAGATACGCAGTATTTT
TRBJ2-2 TRBD1 NA TRBV5-1 CASSLDRGDTGELFF TGCGCCAGCAGCTTAGACAGGGGTGACACCGGGGAGCTGTTTTTT